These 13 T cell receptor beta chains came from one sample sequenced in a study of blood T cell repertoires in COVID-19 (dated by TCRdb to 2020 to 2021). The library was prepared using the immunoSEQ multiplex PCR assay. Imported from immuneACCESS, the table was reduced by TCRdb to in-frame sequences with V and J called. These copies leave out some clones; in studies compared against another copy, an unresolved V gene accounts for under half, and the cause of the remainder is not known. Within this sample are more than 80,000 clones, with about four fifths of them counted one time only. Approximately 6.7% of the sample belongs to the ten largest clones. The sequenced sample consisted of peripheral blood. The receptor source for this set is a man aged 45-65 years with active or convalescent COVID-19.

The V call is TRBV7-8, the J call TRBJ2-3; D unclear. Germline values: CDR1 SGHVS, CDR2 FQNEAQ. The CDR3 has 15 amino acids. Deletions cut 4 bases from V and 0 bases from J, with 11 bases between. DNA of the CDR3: TGTGCCAGCAGCTCTAGTGTTGGGAGCACAGATACGCAGTATTTT. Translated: CASSSSVGSTDTQYF.

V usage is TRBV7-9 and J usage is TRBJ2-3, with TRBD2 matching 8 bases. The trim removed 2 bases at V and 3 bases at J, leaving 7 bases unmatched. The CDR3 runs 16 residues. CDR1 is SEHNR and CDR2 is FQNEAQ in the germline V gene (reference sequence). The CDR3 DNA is TGTGCCAGCAGCTTATCGACAGCGGGGGTGACAGATACGCAGTATTTT. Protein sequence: CASSLSTAGVTDTQYF.

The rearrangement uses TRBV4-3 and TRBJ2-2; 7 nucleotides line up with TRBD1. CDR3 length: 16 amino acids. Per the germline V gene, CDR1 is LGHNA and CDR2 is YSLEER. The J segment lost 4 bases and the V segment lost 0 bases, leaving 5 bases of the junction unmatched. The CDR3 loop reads CASSQDRDSPTGELFF. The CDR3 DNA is TGCGCCAGCAGCCAAGATCGGGACAGTCCCACCGGGGAGCTGTTTTTT.

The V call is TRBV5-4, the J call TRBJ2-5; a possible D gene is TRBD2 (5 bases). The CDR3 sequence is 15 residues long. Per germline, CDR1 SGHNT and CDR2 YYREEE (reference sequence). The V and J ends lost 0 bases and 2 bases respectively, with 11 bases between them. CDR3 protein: CASSLERGFQETQYF. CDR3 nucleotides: TGTGCCAGCAGCTTGGAAAGAGGGTTTCAAGAGACCCAGTACTTC.

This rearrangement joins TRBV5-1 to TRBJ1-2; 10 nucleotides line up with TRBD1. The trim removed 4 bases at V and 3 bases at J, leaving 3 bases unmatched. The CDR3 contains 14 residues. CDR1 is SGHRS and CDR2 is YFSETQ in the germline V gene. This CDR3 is CASSLGQGYYGYTF. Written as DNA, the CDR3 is TGCGCCAGCAGCCTGGGACAGGGGTACTATGGCTACACCTTC.

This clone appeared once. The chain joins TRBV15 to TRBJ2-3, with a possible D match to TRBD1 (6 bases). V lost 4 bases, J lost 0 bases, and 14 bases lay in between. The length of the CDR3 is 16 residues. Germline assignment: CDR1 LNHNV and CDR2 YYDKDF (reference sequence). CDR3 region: CATSTPRQVSTDTQYF. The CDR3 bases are TGTGCCACCAGCACCCCCCGACAGGTTAGCACAGATACGCAGTATTTT.

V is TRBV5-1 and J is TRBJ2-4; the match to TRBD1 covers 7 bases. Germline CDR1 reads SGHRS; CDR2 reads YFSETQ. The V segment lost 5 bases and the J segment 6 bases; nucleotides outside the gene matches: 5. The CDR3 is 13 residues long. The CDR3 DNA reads TGCGCCAGCAGAAGAGAGGGGGCAAACATTCAGTACTTC. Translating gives CASRREGANIQYF.

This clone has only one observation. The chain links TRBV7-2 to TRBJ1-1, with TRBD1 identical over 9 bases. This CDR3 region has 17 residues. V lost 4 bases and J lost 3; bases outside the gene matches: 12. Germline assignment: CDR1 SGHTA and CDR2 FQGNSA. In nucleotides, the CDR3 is TGTGCCAGCAGCTCAGGGGCCAGGGACAGGGTTCACACTGAAGCTTTCTTT. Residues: CASSSGARDRVHTEAFF.

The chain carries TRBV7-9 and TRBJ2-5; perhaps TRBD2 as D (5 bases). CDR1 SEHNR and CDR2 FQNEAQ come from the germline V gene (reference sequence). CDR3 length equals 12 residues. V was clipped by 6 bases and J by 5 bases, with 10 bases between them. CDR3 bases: TGTGCCAGCAGGAGGGATTCCGAGACCCAGTACTTC. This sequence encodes CASRRDSETQYF.

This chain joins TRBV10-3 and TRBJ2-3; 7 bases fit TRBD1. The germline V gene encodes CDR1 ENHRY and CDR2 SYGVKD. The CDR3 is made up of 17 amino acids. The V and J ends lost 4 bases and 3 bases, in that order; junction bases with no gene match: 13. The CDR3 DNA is TGTGCCATCAGTGGGCCTGCGACAGGGAAGAAGACAGATACGCAGTATTTT. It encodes CAISGPATGKKTDTQYF.

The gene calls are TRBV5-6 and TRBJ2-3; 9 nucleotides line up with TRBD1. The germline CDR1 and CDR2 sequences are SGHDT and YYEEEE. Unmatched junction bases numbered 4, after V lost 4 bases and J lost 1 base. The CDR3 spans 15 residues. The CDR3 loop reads CASSMRTGGTDTQYF. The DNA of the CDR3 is TGTGCCAGCAGCATGAGGACAGGGGGCACAGATACGCAGTATTTT.

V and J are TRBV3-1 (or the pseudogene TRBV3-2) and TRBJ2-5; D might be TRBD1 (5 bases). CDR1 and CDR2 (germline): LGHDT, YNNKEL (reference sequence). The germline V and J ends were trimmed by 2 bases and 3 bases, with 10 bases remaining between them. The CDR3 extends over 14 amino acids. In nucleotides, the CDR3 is TGTGCCAGCAGCCAACCAGGGTTTGAAGAGACCCAGTACTTC. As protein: CASSQPGFEETQYF.

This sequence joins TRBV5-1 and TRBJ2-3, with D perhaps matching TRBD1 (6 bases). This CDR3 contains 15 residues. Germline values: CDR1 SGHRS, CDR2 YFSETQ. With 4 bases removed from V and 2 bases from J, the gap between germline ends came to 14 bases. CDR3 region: CASSPRDTSTDTQYF. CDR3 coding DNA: TGCGCCAGCAGCCCACGGGACACCTCCACAGATACGCAGTATTTT.